Shown below are 12 T cell receptor beta chains from a single sample sequenced in a study of blood T cell repertoires in COVID-19. The repertoire was sequenced with immunoSEQ multiplex PCR; TCRdb's copy has only in-frame clones and lacks some. The sample holds 50,000 to 80,000 clones, over 85% seen once. Sequencing used peripheral blood. These receptors were taken from a man between 60 and 70 years old with acute or convalescent COVID-19.

The V and J genes are TRBV2 and TRBJ1-3; 8 positions match TRBD1. There are 15 residues in the CDR3. V gave up 10 bases and J gave up 3 bases; unmatched junction bases: 11. Germline V gene sequence: CDR1 SNHLY, CDR2 FYNNEI. CDR3 in DNA: TGTGCCACTGAACCGACAGGGGCACTTGGAAACACCATATATTTT. It yields the protein CATEPTGALGNTIYF.

The J gene is TRBJ1-6, the V gene TRBV2; D unresolved. The CDR3 is 14 amino acids. V lost 3 bases, J lost 9 bases, and 12 bases lay in between. Germline CDR1 reads SNHLY; CDR2 reads FYNNEI. The CDR3 DNA is TGTGCCAGCAGTGAGTACCTCGGAGGTTCACCCCTCCACTTT. Encoded protein: CASSEYLGGSPLHF.

This clone was seen a handful of times. The CDR3 spells CASSLVEPGQGFPLHF. CDR3 DNA: TGTGCCAGCAGCTTAGTGGAACCGGGACAGGGGTTCCCCCTCCACTTT. This chain connects TRBV7-2 to TRBJ1-6; 10 bases map to TRBD1. Trimming removed 1 base from V and 13 bases from J; junction bases left unmatched: 10. The CDR3 has 16 residues. From germline, CDR1 is SGHTA and CDR2 FQGNSA.

The V and J genes are TRBV19 and TRBJ1-1; a possible D gene is TRBD1 (6 bases). With 7 bases removed from V and 3 bases from J, the gap between germline ends came to 12 bases. The CDR3 runs to 13 residues. Germline V gene sequence: CDR1 LNHDA, CDR2 SQIVND (reference sequence). Here the CDR3 DNA reads TGTGCCAGTACCCAGGACAGATACACTGAAGCTTTCTTT. It encodes CASTQDRYTEAFF.

This clone is a singleton in its sample. The rearrangement uses TRBV27 and TRBJ1-5; 8 bases map to TRBD1. Germline V lookup: CDR1 MNHEY, CDR2 SMNVEV (reference sequence). The J segment lost 5 bases and the V segment lost 5 bases, leaving 2 bases of the junction unmatched. The CDR3 extends over 13 amino acids. CDR3 coding DNA: TGTGCCAGCAGTCCGGACAGGGATCAGCCCCAGCATTTT. Protein sequence: CASSPDRDQPQHF.

The chain recombines TRBV7-2 with TRBJ1-5, with 8 bases matching TRBD1. After removal of 5 bases from V and 8 bases from J, the junction contained 11 bases not matched to a gene. This CDR3 region has 15 residues. CDR1 is SGHTA, CDR2 FQGNSA, per germline. The CDR3 sequence: CASSRTRDRLEPQHF. The CDR3 bases are TGTGCCAGCAGCCGGACCCGGGACAGGTTAGAGCCCCAGCATTTT.

This chain joins TRBV6-1 and TRBJ1-5, with D perhaps TRBD1 (5 bases). V was pared by 2 bases and J by 5 bases, with 13 bases between. The CDR3 covers 15 residues. Per the germline V gene, CDR1 is MNHNS and CDR2 is SASEGT. CDR3 sequence: CASSELWGVDQPQHF. CDR3 coding DNA: TGTGCCAGCAGTGAATTATGGGGGGTTGATCAGCCCCAGCATTTT.

This chain connects TRBV5-8 to TRBJ1-5; 9 nucleotides align to TRBD1. Germline CDR1 reads SGHTS; CDR2 reads YDEGEE. The CDR3 runs 16 residues. The J segment lost 3 bases and the V segment lost 5 bases, leaving 9 bases of the junction unmatched. This CDR3 reads CASSFVGTGPNQPQHF. The CDR3 nucleotides read TGTGCCAGCAGTTTCGTAGGGACAGGGCCCAATCAGCCCCAGCATTTT.

The gene calls are TRBV7-7 and TRBJ1-6; D is unresolved. Between the trimmed V and J ends, which lost 7 bases and 5 bases, there was a span of 21 bases. Germline V gene sequence: CDR1 SSHAT, CDR2 FNYEAQ (reference sequence). The CDR3 consists of 17 residues. The CDR3 reads CASIMGMGGRDNSPLHF. The CDR3 bases are TGTGCCAGCATCATGGGGATGGGAGGACGCGATAATTCACCCCTCCACTTT. The full variable domain, rest sourced from reference TRBV7-7 and TRBJ1-6, is GAGVSQSPRYKVTKRGQDVTLRCDPISSHATLYWYQQALGQGPEFLTYFNYEAQPDKSGLPSDRFSAERPEGSISTLTIQRTEQRDSAMYRCASIMGMGGRDNSPLHFGNGTRLTVT.

This clone has just a few counts. The CDR3: CASRSTGDPSNSPLHF. CDR3 bases: TGTGCCAGCAGGTCCACAGGGGATCCCAGTAATTCACCCCTCCACTTT. The chain has TRBV2 and TRBJ1-6, with 7 nucleotides matching TRBD1. The germline gives CDR1 SNHLY, CDR2 FYNNEI. V gave up 6 bases and J gave up 6 bases; unmatched junction bases: 11. The CDR3 is made up of 16 amino acids.

The chain joins TRBV2 to TRBJ1-6; D gene ambiguous. This CDR3 has 14 residues. The germline V gene encodes CDR1 SNHLY and CDR2 FYNNEI. Trimming stripped 1 base from V and 5 bases from J, with 6 bases between. The CDR3 here is CASSEGRNNSPLHF. CDR3 sequence (DNA): TGTGCCAGCAGTGAAGGGCGGAATAATTCACCCCTCCACTTT.

This clone was seen once. This chain links TRBV27 with TRBJ1-6, with D possibly being TRBD1 (5 bases). There are 14 residues in the CDR3. The V and J ends lost 5 bases and 10 bases respectively, with 15 bases between them. Germline lookup yields CDR1 MNHEY and CDR2 SMNVEV (reference sequence). CDR3 region: CASSLGGVRSPLHF. The DNA for the CDR3 is TGTGCCAGCAGTCTCGGGGGGGTTCGATCACCCCTCCACTTT.